A single T cell receptor beta chain is shown here with its context. These data originate in a study of control samples from healthy donors and cancer patients. Between the trimmed V and J ends, which lost 0 bases and 6 bases, there was a span of 12 bases. This CDR3 is built from 15 residues. CDR1 and CDR2 (germline): SGHTA, FQGNSA. Sequencing was performed with immunoSEQ multiplex PCR; in TCRdb, only in-frame clones are kept and a portion is missing. The sample contains approximately 230,000 clones, roughly 80% of which appear only once. The rearrangement joins TRBV7-2 to TRBJ2-1; D may be TRBD2 (5 bases). Input material: PBMCs. The sequence came from a woman aged 55-69 years with lung cancer. The CDR3 loop reads CASSLAVGEFNEQFF. CDR3 DNA: TGTGCCAGCAGCTTAGCGGTCGGGGAATTCAATGAGCAGTTCTTC.